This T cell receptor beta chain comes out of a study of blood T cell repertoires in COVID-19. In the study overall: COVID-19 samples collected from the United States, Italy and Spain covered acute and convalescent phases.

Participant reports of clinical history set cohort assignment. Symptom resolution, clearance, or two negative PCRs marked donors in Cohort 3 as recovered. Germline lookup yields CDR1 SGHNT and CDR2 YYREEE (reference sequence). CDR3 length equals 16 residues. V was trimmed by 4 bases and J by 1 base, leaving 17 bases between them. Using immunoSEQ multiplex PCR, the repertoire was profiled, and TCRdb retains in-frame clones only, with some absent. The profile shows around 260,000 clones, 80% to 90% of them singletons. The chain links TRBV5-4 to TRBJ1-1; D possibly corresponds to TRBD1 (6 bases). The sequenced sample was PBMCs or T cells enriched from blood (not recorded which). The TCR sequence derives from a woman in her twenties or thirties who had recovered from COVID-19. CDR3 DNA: TGTGCCAGCAGCCAAAGACCTAGGGGGAAGAACACTGAAGCTTTCTTT. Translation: CASSQRPRGKNTEAFF.